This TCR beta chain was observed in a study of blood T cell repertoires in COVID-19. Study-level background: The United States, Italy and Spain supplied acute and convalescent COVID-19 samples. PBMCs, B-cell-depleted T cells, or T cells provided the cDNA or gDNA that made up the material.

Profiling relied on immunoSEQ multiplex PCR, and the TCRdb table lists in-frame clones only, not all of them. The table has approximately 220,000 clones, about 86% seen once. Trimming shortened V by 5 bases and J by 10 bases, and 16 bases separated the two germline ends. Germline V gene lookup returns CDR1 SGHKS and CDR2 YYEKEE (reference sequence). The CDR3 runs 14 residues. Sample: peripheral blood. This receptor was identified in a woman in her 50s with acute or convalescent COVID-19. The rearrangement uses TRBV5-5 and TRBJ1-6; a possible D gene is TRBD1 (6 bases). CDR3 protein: CASSYGQLLSPLHF. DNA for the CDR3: TGTGCCAGCAGTTACGGACAGCTCCTCTCACCCCTCCACTTT. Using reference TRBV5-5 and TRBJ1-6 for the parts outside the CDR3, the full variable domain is DAGVTQSPTHLIKTRGQQVTLRCSPISGHKSVSWYQQVLGQGPQFIFQYYEKEERGRGNFPDRFSARQFPNYSSELNVNALLLGDSALYLCASSYGQLLSPLHFGNGTRLTVT.